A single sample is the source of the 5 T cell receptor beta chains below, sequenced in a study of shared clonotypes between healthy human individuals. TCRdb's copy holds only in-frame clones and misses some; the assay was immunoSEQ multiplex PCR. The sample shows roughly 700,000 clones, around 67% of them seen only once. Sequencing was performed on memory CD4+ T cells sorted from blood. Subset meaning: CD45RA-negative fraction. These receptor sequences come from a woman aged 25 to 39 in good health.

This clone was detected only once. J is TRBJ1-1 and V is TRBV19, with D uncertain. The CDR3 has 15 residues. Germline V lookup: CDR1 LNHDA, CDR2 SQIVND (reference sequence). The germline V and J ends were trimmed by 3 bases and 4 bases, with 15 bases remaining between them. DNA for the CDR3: TGTGCCAGTAGTATGGGGAGCGGGGTGAGCACTGAAGCTTTCTTT. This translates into CASSMGSGVSTEAFF. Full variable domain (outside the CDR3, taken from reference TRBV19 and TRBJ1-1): DGGITQSPKYLFRKEGQNVTLSCEQNLNHDAMYWYRQDPGQGLRLIYYSQIVNDFQKGDIAEGYSVSREKKESFPLTVTSAQKNPTAFYLCASSMGSGVSTEAFFGQGTRLTVV.

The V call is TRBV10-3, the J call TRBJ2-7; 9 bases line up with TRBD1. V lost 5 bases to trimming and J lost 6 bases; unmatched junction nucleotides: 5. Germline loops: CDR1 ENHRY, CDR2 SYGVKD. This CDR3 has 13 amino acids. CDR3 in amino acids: CAISLDRGPEQYF. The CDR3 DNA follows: TGTGCCATCAGTTTGGACAGGGGACCCGAGCAGTACTTC.

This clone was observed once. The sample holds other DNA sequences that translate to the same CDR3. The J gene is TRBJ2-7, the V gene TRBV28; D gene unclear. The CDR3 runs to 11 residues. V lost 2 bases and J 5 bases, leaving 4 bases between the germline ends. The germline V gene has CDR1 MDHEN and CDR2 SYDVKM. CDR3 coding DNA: TGTGCCAGCAGTTTACGGGACGAGCAGTACTTC. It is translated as CASSLRDEQYF.

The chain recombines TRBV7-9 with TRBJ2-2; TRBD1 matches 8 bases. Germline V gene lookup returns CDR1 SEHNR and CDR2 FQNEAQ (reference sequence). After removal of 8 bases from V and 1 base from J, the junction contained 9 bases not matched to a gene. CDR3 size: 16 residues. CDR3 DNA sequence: TGTGCCAGCCGGAGGAACAGGGGGATGAACACCGGGGAGCTGTTTTTT. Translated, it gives CASRRNRGMNTGELFF. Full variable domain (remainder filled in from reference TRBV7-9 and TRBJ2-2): DTGVSQNPRHKITKRGQNVTFRCDPISEHNRLYWYRQTLGQGPEFLTYFQNEAQLEKSRLLSDRFSAERPKGSFSTLEIQRTEQGDSAMYLCASRRNRGMNTGELFFGEGSRLTVL.

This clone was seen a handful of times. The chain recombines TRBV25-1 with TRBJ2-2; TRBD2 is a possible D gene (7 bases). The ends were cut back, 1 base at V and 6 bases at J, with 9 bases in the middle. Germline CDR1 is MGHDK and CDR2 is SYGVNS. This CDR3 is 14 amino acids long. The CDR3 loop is CASSEFGGPGELFF. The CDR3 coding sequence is TGTGCCAGCAGTGAATTCGGGGGGCCCGGGGAGCTGTTTTTT.